The 10 T cell receptor beta chains reported below all come from one sample, sequenced in a study of blood T cell repertoires in COVID-19. Profiled with immunoSEQ multiplex PCR; TCRdb holds only in-frame clones, not every one. The sample includes some 290,000 clones, about nine tenths of them seen just once. Sequencing was done on a sample of peripheral blood. The receptors shown here come from a young woman with COVID-19, enrolled during active disease.

The chain recombines TRBV19 with TRBJ1-5; possibly TRBD1 for D (6 bases). Trimming shortened V by 5 bases and J by 3 bases, and 14 bases separated the two germline ends. Germline V lookup: CDR1 LNHDA, CDR2 SQIVND (reference sequence). The CDR3 extends over 15 amino acids. CDR3 protein: CASSFFRDTNQPQHF. The CDR3 DNA is TGTGCCAGTAGTTTCTTCCGGGACACCAATCAGCCCCAGCATTTT.

This clone was counted once. The rearrangement links TRBV7-9 to TRBJ1-2; D might be TRBD1 (5 bases). Germline loops: CDR1 SEHNR, CDR2 FQNEAQ (reference sequence). This CDR3 region has 12 residues. V was clipped by 11 bases and J by 5 bases, with 15 bases between them. For the CDR3, the DNA is TGTGCCGGGACTGAGTCCAAGTATGGCTACACCTTC. The encoded protein is CAGTESKYGYTF.

By frequency in the sample, this clone is medium-sized. J is TRBJ2-2 and V is TRBV19; D gene ambiguous. Trimming removed 5 bases from V and 3 bases from J, with 7 bases in between. The CDR3 is 13 amino acids. From germline, CDR1 is LNHDA and CDR2 SQIVND (reference sequence). For the CDR3, the DNA is TGTGCCAGTAGTCTCCTTTACACCGGGGAGCTGTTTTTT. This encodes CASSLLYTGELFF.

The chain employs TRBV28 and TRBJ2-5, with 8 bases identical to TRBD2. The ends lost 7 bases at V and 1 base at J; junction bases unmatched: 8. This CDR3 has 15 residues. Germline CDR1 is MDHEN and CDR2 is SYDVKM. CDR3 in DNA: TGTGCCAGCAATGAGGGCGGGGGGCCCCAAGAGACCCAGTACTTC. It translates to CASNEGGGPQETQYF.

The rearrangement joins TRBV10-3 to TRBJ2-3; 8 bases match TRBD1. The germline V gene encodes CDR1 ENHRY and CDR2 SYGVKD. Trimming took 11 bases from V and 4 from J; bases not matched to a gene: 14. The CDR3 has 15 amino acids. CDR3 region: CAAGPDRGAADTQYF. The CDR3 nucleotides are TGTGCCGCCGGGCCTGACAGGGGAGCAGCAGATACGCAGTATTTT.

The gene calls are TRBV10-1 and TRBJ1-1; possible D gene TRBD1, 6 bases. The CDR3 contains 14 residues. V lost 2 bases and J 1 base, leaving 8 bases between the germline ends. Per germline, CDR1 WNHNN and CDR2 SYGVQD (reference sequence). The CDR3 sequence: CASSENRANTEAFF. Written as DNA, the CDR3 is TGCGCCAGCAGTGAGAACAGGGCGAACACTGAAGCTTTCTTT.

The chain couples TRBV19 to TRBJ1-5; TRBD1 matches at 10 bases. This CDR3 region has 18 residues. J was trimmed by 0 bases and V by 7 bases; bases with no gene match: 12. Germline lookup yields CDR1 LNHDA and CDR2 SQIVND (reference sequence). The CDR3 bases are TGTGCCAGTAAGGGGCGGGGGACAGGGGCGTATAGCAATCAGCCCCAGCATTTT. It translates to CASKGRGTGAYSNQPQHF.

The V and J genes are TRBV6-6 and TRBJ1-1, with 12 bases aligning to TRBD1. The CDR3 loop spans 14 amino acids. Trimming took 7 bases from V and 7 from J; bases not matched to a gene: 7. Germline V gives CDR1 MNHNY, CDR2 SVGAGI (reference sequence). The CDR3, as DNA: TGTGCCAGCATTGGGGACAGGGGGCTTAGTGAAGCTTTCTTT. This codes for CASIGDRGLSEAFF.

The genes are TRBV19 and TRBJ2-1, with 13 bases fitting TRBD2. Per germline, CDR1 LNHDA and CDR2 SQIVND (reference sequence). CDR3 length: 14 amino acids. Unmatched junction bases numbered 11, after V lost 5 bases and J lost 16 bases. The CDR3 region is CASSPGLAGWVIFF. CDR3 coding DNA: TGTGCCAGTAGTCCGGGACTAGCGGGGTGGGTGATTTTCTTC.

V usage is TRBV5-1 and J usage is TRBJ2-3, with 10 bases identical to TRBD2. CDR1 SGHRS and CDR2 YFSETQ come from the germline V gene. CDR3 size: 18 residues. J gave up 3 bases and V 4 bases, and 14 bases lay outside the gene matches. The CDR3 DNA is TGCGCCAGCAGCGCTACCTTACTAGCGGGGCGAGGGACAGATACGCAGTATTTT. It encodes CASSATLLAGRGTDTQYF.